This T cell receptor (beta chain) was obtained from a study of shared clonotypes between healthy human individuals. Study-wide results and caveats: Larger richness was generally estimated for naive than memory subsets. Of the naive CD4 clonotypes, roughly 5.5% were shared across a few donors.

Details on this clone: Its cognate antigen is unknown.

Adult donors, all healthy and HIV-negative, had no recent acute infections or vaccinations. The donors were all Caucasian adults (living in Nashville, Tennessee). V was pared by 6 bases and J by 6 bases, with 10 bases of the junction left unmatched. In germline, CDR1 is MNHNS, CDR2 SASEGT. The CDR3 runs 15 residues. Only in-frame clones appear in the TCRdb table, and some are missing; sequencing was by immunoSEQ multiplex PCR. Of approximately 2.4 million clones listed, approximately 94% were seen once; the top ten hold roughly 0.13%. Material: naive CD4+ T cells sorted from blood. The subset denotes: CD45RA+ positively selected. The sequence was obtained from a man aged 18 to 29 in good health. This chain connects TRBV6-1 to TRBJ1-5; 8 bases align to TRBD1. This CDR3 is CASRAPGTGIQPQHF. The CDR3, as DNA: TGTGCCAGCAGGGCCCCCGGGACAGGTATTCAGCCCCAGCATTTT.